These T cell receptor beta chains were read from a single sample in a study of shared clonotypes between healthy human individuals. Clones were sequenced by immunoSEQ multiplex PCR, and TCRdb holds only the in-frame ones, with some missing. The sample lists more than 550,000 clones, about 90% seen once, with around a third in the top ten. The sequenced sample was memory CD8+ T cells from PBMCs. The origin of the receptors is a man aged 18 to 30 in good health. Some clones in this sample may be carry-over from other donors' samples. CDR3s include the opening cysteine and the closing phenylalanine or tryptophan.

v_call,j_call,cdr3_aa
TRBV7-3,TRBJ2-3,CAIPRGARGTQYF
TRBV4-1,TRBJ2-1,CASSQDHNPLAGGPYNEQFF
TRBV19,TRBJ2-7,CASTPTRAWDEQYF
TRBV29-1,TRBJ2-1,CSVRGRPRTGYNEQFF
TRBV19,TRBJ2-7,CASSPRVRDEQYF
TRBV19,TRBJ2-3,CASRRDSYTQYF
TRBV9,TRBJ2-7,CASSPGAGYEQYF
TRBV27,TRBJ2-5,CASREGLAEETQYF
TRBV27,TRBJ2-1,CASTQWGEQFF
TRBV27,TRBJ1-1,CASSLRGLGTEAFF
TRBV6-1,TRBJ2-7,CASSEGLAGDYEQYF
TRBV18,TRBJ2-1,CASSPYRERNEQFF
TRBV6-6,TRBJ2-2,CATLTDGTGGELFF
TRBV15,TRBJ2-1,CATSPAIRNNEQFF
TRBV9,TRBJ2-2,CASSVLGPSTGELFF
TRBV30,TRBJ2-7,CAWTYGGREQYF
TRBV10-3,TRBJ2-6,CATGQTFSGANVLTF
TRBV5-6,TRBJ2-3,CASSLYSDTQYF
TRBV7-9,TRBJ2-7,CASSLKAEQYF
TRBV4-1,TRBJ2-7,CASSQIIAASGYEQYF